This T cell receptor beta chain was identified during a study of T cells in Graves' hyperthyroidism and ophthalmopathy. The study's findings and limits: Stable hyperthyroidism and ophthalmopathy were separated using 13 V-J signatures. The blood repertoire included most of the expanded thyroid clonotypes above 0.001.

For the diagnoses, clinical symptoms, serum thyroxine and TRAb, thyroid ultrasound and orbital computed tomography were used. 8.5 to 10 ml of fresh peripheral blood supplied the PBMCs. Germline V lookup: CDR1 SEHNR, CDR2 FQNEAQ (reference sequence). The CDR3 totals 13 residues. This clonotype has a count of ten or more. The antigen is unknown. One end of the junction is discordant with germline, which a read error may explain. TCR beta CDR3 regions were amplified from RNA. TCR CDR3 regions were first amplified by RT-PCR with HTBI primers. MiXCR was run by TCRdb on the multiplex PCR reads, yielding one entry per CDR3 protein. The table lists 450,000 to 550,000 distinct CDR3 sequences, approximately 25% of them singletons, with 10% to 12% in the top ten.

The source of this sequence is a woman between 25 and 40 years old with Graves' ophthalmopathy. Sequences were obtained from blood. The rearrangement joins TRBV7-9 to TRBJ1-2; no clear D. CDR3 sequence: CASNLRRTYGYTF. CDR3 coding DNA: TGTGCCAGCAACTTACGGAGGACCTATGGCTACACCTTC.